This T cell receptor beta chain was identified during a study of CD8+CD57+ T cells in acquired aplastic anemia. Study as a whole: CD4+ and CD8+ cells, once sorted, gave DNA averaging about 3 ug. Study outcomes and limitations: Comparison of patients with controls identified twenty-nine shared CD8+ CDR3 sequences. Any difference that existed in CD8+ Simpson's diversity between patients and controls was not significant.

This clonotype showed up many times. The antigen remains undetermined. The template used for profiling TCR beta VDJ and CDR3 was genomic DNA. TCRdb redid the calling of the reads with MiXCR, one entry per CDR3 protein. The sample holds about 200,000 distinct CDR3 sequences; 34% are singletons and the top ten take 0.95% to 1.3%. Sample: sorted CD4+, CD8+, or CD8+CD57+ T cells (not recorded which) from PBMCs. This clonotype was sampled from a human donor in good health, serving as a control.

CDR3 sequence reads: CASSLIPGSYEQYF. CDR3 nucleotide sequence: TGTGCCAGCAGCTTAATCCCGGGGTCCTACGAGCAGTACTTC. The chain joins TRBV11-1 to TRBJ2-7; possibly TRBD2 for D (5 bases). Germline V gene lookup returns CDR1 SGHAT and CDR2 FQDESV (reference sequence). V was shortened by 2 bases and J by 1 base, with 9 bases between the two germline ends. The CDR3 runs to 14 residues. The whole variable domain, filled in from reference TRBV11-1 and TRBJ2-7, reads EAEVAQSPRYKITEKSQAVAFWCDPISGHATLYWYRQILGQGPELLVQFQDESVVDDSQLPKDRFSAERLKGVDSTLKIQPAELGDSAMYLCASSLIPGSYEQYFGPGTRLTVT.